Presented here are 17 T cell receptor beta chains from one specimen sequenced in a study of blood T cell repertoires in COVID-19. Sequencing used immunoSEQ multiplex PCR; TCRdb keeps in-frame clones, though not all of them. The data show 200,000 to 300,000 clones, about 86% seen once. Sequences were obtained from PBMCs or T cells enriched from blood (not recorded which). The source is a middle-aged woman with acute COVID-19.

The genes are TRBV5-1 and TRBJ1-2, with 9 bases aligning to TRBD1. After removal of 0 bases from V and 7 bases from J, the junction contained 4 bases not matched to a gene. The length of the CDR3 is 14 residues. Looked up from germline, CDR1 is SGHRS and CDR2 is YFSETQ. The CDR3 DNA is TGCGCCAGCAGCTTGGGGGGACAGGGTTTTGGCTACACCTTC. It is translated as CASSLGGQGFGYTF.

The chain links TRBV7-3 to TRBJ2-1; a weak D match, TRBD2 (6 bases). The V gene's germline CDR1 is SGHTA and CDR2 FQGTGA. The CDR3 length is 15 residues. The V end lost 5 bases, the J end lost 2 bases, and 13 bases lay between the germline ends. CDR3 DNA: TGTGCCAGCAGCCTGCGACTAGACCCCTACAATGAGCAGTTCTTC. Its protein product is CASSLRLDPYNEQFF.

V gene TRBV11-3 combines with J gene TRBJ2-2, with 9 bases matching TRBD1. Per germline, CDR1 SGHNT and CDR2 YENEEA. J gave up 2 bases and V 5 bases, and 6 bases lay outside the gene matches. CDR3 length: 16 amino acids. The CDR3 nucleotides read TGTGCCAGCAGCCCACGGACAGGGGTAAACACCGGGGAGCTGTTTTTT. This translates into CASSPRTGVNTGELFF.

This chain links TRBV7-8 with TRBJ2-2, with 10 bases identical to TRBD2. The germline gives CDR1 SGHVS, CDR2 FQNEAQ. Germline trimming cut 4 bases from V and 2 bases from J; bases unmatched to any gene: 4. CDR3 size: 16 residues. In DNA, the CDR3 is TGTGCCAGCAGCTCAACTAGCGGGATTAACACCGGGGAGCTGTTTTTT. Its protein is CASSSTSGINTGELFF.

This clone was counted once. The genes are TRBV13 and TRBJ2-7; 7 bases agree with TRBD1. The V segment lost 5 bases and the J segment 3 bases; nucleotides outside the gene matches: 4. The CDR3 covers 13 residues. Germline loops: CDR1 PRHDT, CDR2 FYEKMQ (reference sequence). CDR3 region: CASSPGQDYEQYF. The CDR3 DNA reads TGTGCCAGCAGCCCAGGACAGGACTACGAGCAGTACTTC.

The rearrangement joins TRBV11-3 to TRBJ1-3; weak D call: TRBD1 (6 bases). The V gene's germline CDR1 is SGHNT and CDR2 YENEEA. The length of the CDR3 is 16 residues. V was shortened by 5 bases and J by 4 bases, with 18 bases between the two germline ends. CDR3 amino acids: CASSDGTRSRGNTIYF. The DNA for the CDR3 is TGTGCCAGCAGCGACGGGACACGGTCTCGCGGAAACACCATATATTTT.

This chain uses TRBV19 with TRBJ1-6, with TRBD1 identical over 8 bases. This CDR3 region has 14 residues. Per germline, CDR1 LNHDA and CDR2 SQIVND (reference sequence). After removal of 7 bases from V and 7 bases from J, the junction contained 6 bases not matched to a gene. For the CDR3, the DNA is TGTGCCAGTAAAGCCGGACAGGGAAATTCACCCCTCCACTTT. It encodes CASKAGQGNSPLHF.

V usage is TRBV5-6 and J usage is TRBJ1-2; 8 positions agree with TRBD1. Germline V gene lookup returns CDR1 SGHDT and CDR2 YYEEEE. This CDR3 comprises 13 residues. The V and J ends lost 6 bases and 4 bases, in that order; junction bases with no gene match: 5. CDR3 sequence (DNA): TGTGCCAGCACCAAGGACAGGGTCTATGGCTACACCTTC. As protein: CASTKDRVYGYTF.

This chain uses TRBV11-3 with TRBJ2-7; TRBD1 agrees at 8 bases. Germline V lookup: CDR1 SGHNT, CDR2 YENEEA. The V gene end was trimmed by 5 bases and the J gene end by 5 bases; junction bases not matched to a gene: 11. The CDR3 is 15 residues long. The CDR3 DNA is TGTGCCAGCAGCCAGAGGAGGACAGGGCCCGACGAGCAGTACTTC. Encoded protein: CASSQRRTGPDEQYF.

This rearrangement joins TRBV15 to TRBJ2-7, with D hard to call. The CDR3 has 13 amino acids. V lost 1 base, J lost 2 bases, and 6 bases lay in between. Germline V gives CDR1 LNHNV, CDR2 YYDKDF (reference sequence). CDR3 amino acids: CATSRARTYEQYF. The CDR3 DNA reads as TGTGCCACCAGCAGAGCCAGGACCTACGAGCAGTACTTC.

This CDR3 is CASSYSDGYEQYF. CDR3 nucleotide sequence: TGTGCCAGCAGTTACTCAGACGGGTACGAGCAGTACTTC. The rearrangement joins TRBV6-2 or TRBV6-3 to TRBJ2-7; D is uncertain. Trimming removed 0 bases at V and 4 bases at J, with 7 bases between. The CDR3 consists of 13 residues. Germline V gene sequence: CDR1 MNHEY, CDR2 SVGEGT.

This chain connects TRBV7-6 to TRBJ1-2, with D tentatively TRBD1 (6 bases). The CDR3 is 15 amino acids. Trimming removed 5 bases from V and 4 bases from J, with 17 bases in between. Per the germline V gene, CDR1 is SGHVS and CDR2 is FNYEAQ. The CDR3 coding sequence is TGTGCCAGCAGCCCCGTCCAGGACAGTTTCTATGGCTACACCTTC. It codes for CASSPVQDSFYGYTF.

The chain is built from TRBV30 and TRBJ1-1; D gene unclear. This CDR3 contains 14 residues. Trimming pared 4 bases from V and 1 base from J, leaving 13 bases between. From germline, CDR1 is GTSNPN and CDR2 SVGIG (reference sequence). The CDR3 region has the DNA TGTGCCTGGAATTTGAACAGCAGGAACACTGAAGCTTTCTTT. Protein sequence: CAWNLNSRNTEAFF.

The CDR3 coding sequence is TGTGCCAGTGCTGCCGAGAACAGGGGACTAGCGGGCGAACGAGAGACCCAGTACTTC. Protein sequence: CASAAENRGLAGERETQYF. The V and J genes are TRBV19 and TRBJ2-5; 12 positions agree with TRBD2. This CDR3 comprises 19 residues. V lost 8 bases, J lost 4 bases, and 20 bases stayed unmatched. Germline V gene data show CDR1 as LNHDA and CDR2 as SQIVND (reference sequence).

Note on this clone: This CDR3 is also generated by other DNA sequences in the sample. The chain is built from TRBV5-1 and TRBJ2-7; the match to TRBD2 covers 10 bases. CDR1 SGHRS and CDR2 YFSETQ come from the germline V gene. The CDR3 has 15 amino acids. J lost 5 bases, V lost 0 bases, and 5 bases had no gene match. The CDR3 DNA is TGCGCCAGCAGCTTGGTTCTAGCGGGAGTCGACGAGCAGTACTTC. Protein product: CASSLVLAGVDEQYF.

The rearrangement joins TRBV5-6 to TRBJ2-3, with TRBD2 identical over 7 bases. In germline, CDR1 is SGHDT, CDR2 YYEEEE. The CDR3 sequence is 15 residues long. V was pared by 1 base and J by 1 base, with 3 bases of the junction left unmatched. The CDR3 is CASSLRGGGTDTQYF. As DNA, the CDR3 is TGTGCCAGCAGCTTGCGCGGGGGAGGCACAGATACGCAGTATTTT.

V is TRBV15 and J is TRBJ1-2; D not certain. Germline V lookup: CDR1 LNHNV, CDR2 YYDKDF (reference sequence). Deletions cut 2 bases from V and 10 bases from J, with 11 bases between. This CDR3 is built from 12 residues. The CDR3 DNA is TGTGCCACCAGCAGATCCGACACTGACTACACCTTC. Its translation is CATSRSDTDYTF.